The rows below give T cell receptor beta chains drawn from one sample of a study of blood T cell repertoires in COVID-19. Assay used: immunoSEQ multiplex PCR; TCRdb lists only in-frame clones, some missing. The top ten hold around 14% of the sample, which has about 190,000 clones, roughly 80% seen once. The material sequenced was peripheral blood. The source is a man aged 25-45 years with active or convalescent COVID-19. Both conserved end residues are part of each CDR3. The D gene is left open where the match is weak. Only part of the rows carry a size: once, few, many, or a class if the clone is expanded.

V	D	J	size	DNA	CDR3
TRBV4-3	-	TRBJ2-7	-	TGCGCCAGCAGCCAACATTTGGGCTCCGAGCAGTACTTC	CASSQHLGSEQYF
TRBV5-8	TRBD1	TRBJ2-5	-	TGTGCCAGCAGCTTGGCCTGGGCCCGGGACAGGGGAGAGACCCAGTACTTC	CASSLAWARDRGETQYF
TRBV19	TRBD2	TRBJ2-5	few	TGTGCCAGTCGCCTAGCGGGGGGGCAAGAGACCCAGTACTTC	CASRLAGGQETQYF
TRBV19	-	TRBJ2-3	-	TGTGCCAGTAGGCCGGACTACACAGATACGCAGTATTTT	CASRPDYTDTQYF
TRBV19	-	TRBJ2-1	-	TGTGCCAGTAGTCGGGGAAAAAAGCAGTTCTTC	CASSRGKKQFF
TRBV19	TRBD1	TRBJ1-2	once	TGTGCCAGTAGTGTAAATAGGGGGACAGGGGGCGGCTACACCTTC	CASSVNRGTGGGYTF
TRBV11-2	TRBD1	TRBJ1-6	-	TGTGCCAGCAGCTTAGTGCTCGGGACAGTGAGTTCACCCCTCCACTTT	CASSLVLGTVSSPLHF
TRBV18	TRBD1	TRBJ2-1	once	TGTGCCAGCTCACTTGGGACAGGGAACGGTGGTGAGCAGTTCTTC	CASSLGTGNGGEQFF
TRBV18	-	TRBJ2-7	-	TGTGCCAGCTCACACGGGACAAGCTCCTACGAGCAGTACTTC	CASSHGTSSYEQYF
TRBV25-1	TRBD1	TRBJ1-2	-	TGTGCCAGCAGGGGCCTTCGGGACAGGGAATTCGGCTACACCTTC	CASRGLRDREFGYTF
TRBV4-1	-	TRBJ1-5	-	TGCGCCAGCAGCCAATACCCCGCCCTCGGGCAGCCCCAGCATTTT	CASSQYPALGQPQHF
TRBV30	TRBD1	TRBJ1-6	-	TGTGCCTGGTCCGGGACAGGGTACCTCGATTCACCCCTCCACTTT	CAWSGTGYLDSPLHF
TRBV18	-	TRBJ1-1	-	TGTGCCAGCTCACCAGGCGGGGGTGGTACTGAAGCTTTCTTT	CASSPGGGGTEAFF
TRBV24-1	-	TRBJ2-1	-	TGTGCCACCAGTGGTACGCTGGGGCTGGAGGGATCCTACAATGAGCAGTTCTTC	CATSGTLGLEGSYNEQFF
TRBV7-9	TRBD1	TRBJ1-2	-	TGTGCCAGCAGCGCCTACAGGGGGCAGGCCTATGGCTACACCTTC	CASSAYRGQAYGYTF
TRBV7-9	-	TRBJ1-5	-	TGTGCTTCGCAGGGGTTATCAAATCAGCCCCAGCATTTT	CASQGLSNQPQHF
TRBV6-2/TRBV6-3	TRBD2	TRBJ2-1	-	TGTGCCAGCAGTTACTTACGGCGGGAGGGGTACAATGAGCAGTTCTTC	CASSYLRREGYNEQFF
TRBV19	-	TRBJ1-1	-	TGTGCCAGTAGTATCAACAGGGATGTGCAGATAGAGCCTGAAGCTTTCTTT	CASSINRDVQIEPEAFF
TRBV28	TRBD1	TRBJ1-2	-	TGTGCCAGCAGTCTCGGGACAGGGAGTAGGTATGGCTACACCTTC	CASSLGTGSRYGYTF
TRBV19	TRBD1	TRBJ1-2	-	TGTGCCAGTAGGATTCCCCCCGGGACAGGGTCTAACTATGGCTACACCTTC	CASRIPPGTGSNYGYTF
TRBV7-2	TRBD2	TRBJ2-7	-	TGTGCCAGCAGCTCAGCAGGCGGGAGTTCCCCCTACGAGCAGTACTTC	CASSSAGGSSPYEQYF
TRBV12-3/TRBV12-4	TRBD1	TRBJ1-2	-	TGTGCCAGCAGATCCACAGGGGCGGGGGGCTACACCTTC	CASRSTGAGGYTF
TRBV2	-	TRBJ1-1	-	TGTGCCAGCACCGAAGGGGTAGGGCAGTTAGCTTTCTTT	CASTEGVGQLAFF
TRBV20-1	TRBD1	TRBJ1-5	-	TGCAGTGCTAGTAAAGGACAGGGGGACAATCAGCCCCAGCATTTT	CSASKGQGDNQPQHF
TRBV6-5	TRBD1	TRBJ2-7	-	TGTGCCAGCAGTAGGACAGGGCAGCCCTACGAGCAGTACTTC	CASSRTGQPYEQYF
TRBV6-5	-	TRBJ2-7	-	TGTGCCAGCAGTATCGAGGCCTTCTCCTACGAGCAGTACTTC	CASSIEAFSYEQYF
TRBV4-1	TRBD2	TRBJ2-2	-	TGCGCCAGCAAGGGACCTAGCGGGAGGTCTACCGGGGAGCTGTTTTTT	CASKGPSGRSTGELFF
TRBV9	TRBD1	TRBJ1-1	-	TGTGCCAGCAGCGCTACAGGGGACACTGAAGCTTTCTTT	CASSATGDTEAFF
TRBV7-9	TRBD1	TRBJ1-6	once	TGTGCCAGCAGCTTAGCAACAGGGGTAACGAATTCACCCCTCCACTTT	CASSLATGVTNSPLHF
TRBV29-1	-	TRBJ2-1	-	TGCAGCGCCGGAGCCGTCTACCATGAGCAGTTCTTC	CSAGAVYHEQFF
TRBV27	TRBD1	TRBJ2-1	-	TGTGCCAGCAGTTTATTGGGACAGGGGTCCTACAATGAGCAGTTCTTC	CASSLLGQGSYNEQFF
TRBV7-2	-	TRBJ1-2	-	TGTGCCAGCAGCTTAGCGGGGCAGGATTTTTATGGCTACACCTTC	CASSLAGQDFYGYTF
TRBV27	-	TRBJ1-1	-	TGTGCCAGCAGTTCCAGCCCCCCAGGGCCGAACACTGAAGCTTTCTTT	CASSSSPPGPNTEAFF
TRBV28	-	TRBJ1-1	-	TGTGCCAGCAGTTTAACGGACAGTTACACTGAAGCTTTCTTT	CASSLTDSYTEAFF
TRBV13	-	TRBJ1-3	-	TGTGCCAGCAGCTTAGTTCCGGGGACATCTGGAAACACCATATATTTT	CASSLVPGTSGNTIYF
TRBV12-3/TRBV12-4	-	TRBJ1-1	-	TGTGCCAGCAAAGGCGAGGGATTGGCTTTCTTT	CASKGEGLAFF
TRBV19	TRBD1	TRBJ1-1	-	TGTGCCAGTAGTGCGGGACAGGGGGCGACTGAAGCTTTCTTT	CASSAGQGATEAFF
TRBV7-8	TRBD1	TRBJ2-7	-	TGTGCCAGCAGCTGGACAGGGGCTCCCTACGAGCAGTACTTC	CASSWTGAPYEQYF
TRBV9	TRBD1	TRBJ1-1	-	TGTGCCAGCAGCGCGGGAAGGGTGGGACAGGGGGCCTTAAACACTGAAGCTTTCTTT	CASSAGRVGQGALNTEAFF
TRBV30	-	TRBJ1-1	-	TGTGCCTGGAGTCCTCGAGGGGGAGTAGCTGAAGCTTTCTTT	CAWSPRGGVAEAFF
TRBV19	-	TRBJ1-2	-	TGTGCCAGTAGTATCGGGATAGTTAACTATGGCTACACCTTC	CASSIGIVNYGYTF
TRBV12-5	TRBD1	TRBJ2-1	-	TGTGCTAGTGGTTTGGTGGTTGGACAGGCCACTTACAATGAGCAGTTCTTC	CASGLVVGQATYNEQFF
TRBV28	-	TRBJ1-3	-	TGTGCCAGCAGTTTGGGGAGGTACTCTGGAAACACCATATATTTT	CASSLGRYSGNTIYF
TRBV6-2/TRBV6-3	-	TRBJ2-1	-	TGTGCCAGCAGTTACGGGGGAGGGGGTTACAATGAGCAGTTCTTC	CASSYGGGGYNEQFF
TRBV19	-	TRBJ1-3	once	TGTGCCAGTAGTTCGGGACATTTCTCTGGAAACACCATATATTTT	CASSSGHFSGNTIYF
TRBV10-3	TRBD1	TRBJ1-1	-	TGTGCCATCAGTGAGCAGACAGGGGGCCCTTATGAAGCTTTCTTT	CAISEQTGGPYEAFF